This T cell receptor beta chain was sequenced for a study of T cells in Graves' hyperthyroidism and ophthalmopathy. Study-wide results and caveats: Ophthalmopathy was identified by the model a median 6.5 months ahead of onset. Stable hyperthyroidism was told apart from ophthalmopathy by a model built on 13 V-J features.

CDR3 size: 15 residues. CDR1 is SGHDT, CDR2 YYEEEE, per germline. V was trimmed by 3 bases and J by 4 bases, leaving 16 bases between them. For this clonotype: The antigen is undetermined.

The CDR3 regions of TCR beta were amplified from RNA transcripts. With the HTBI primer set, the TCR CDR3 went through a first round of RT-PCR. MiXCR, applied by TCRdb to the multiplex PCR reads, yields one record per CDR3 protein. The sample lists over 650,000 distinct CDR3 sequences; about a sixth were seen once. This clonotype was obtained from a man between 18 and 29 years old with Graves' hyperthyroidism. What was sequenced was blood. This chain joins TRBV5-6 and TRBJ1-1; D gene unclear. The DNA for the CDR3 is TGTGCCAGCAGCTCTGCACCGAGGACGGGCACTGAAGCTTTCTTT. Amino acids: CASSSAPRTGTEAFF.